This T cell receptor beta chain was obtained from a study of blood T cell repertoires in COVID-19 (dated by TCRdb to about 2020). Looking at the study overall: Samples from collaborators originated in the United States, Italy and Spain and spanned both the acute and convalescent phases of COVID-19. The prospective study material was composed of cDNA or gDNA derived from T cells, B-cell-depleted T cells, or PBMCs. Where HLA class I and class II types were available, the types were taken from metadata supplied by the sample provider, not from assay-based typing. A freely available public database, intended as a resource for researchers studying the immune response to SARS-CoV-2, is where the repertoires were released. The samples were drawn from two sources: the first 160 participants of the ongoing ImmuneRACE study, and 950 to 1,500 subjects contributed by 6 global collaborators. A de-identified subject ID, COVID-19 status, age in years and sex were almost always included in the sample metadata. Subjects who had been exposed to COVID-19, were actively infected with it, or had recovered from it provided the deeply sampled blood TCRbeta repertoires that made up the dataset.

In Seattle, one collaborating source enrolled patients while the infection was active and tracked those patients longitudinally over the course of disease. Each collaborating institution followed its own protocols to collect whole blood in K2EDTA tubes. For TCRbeta analysis, collaborators shipped samples in one of three forms: frozen whole blood, isolated PBMCs, or DNA extracted from either of those sample types. TCRbeta CDR3 regions were amplified from genomic DNA by means of the immunoSEQ Assay, a bias-controlled multiplex PCR. Per the authors' processing: Nucleated cell counts per sample were estimated from amplification of reference gene primers within the assay. Sequence reads were collapsed and filtered to measure the absolute abundance of every unique TCRbeta CDR3 rearrangement. For each sample, productive Simpson clonality was calculated as the square root of Simpson's diversity index across productive rearrangements. TCRdb took this table from immuneACCESS and kept in-frame rearrangements with V and J called. Such tables lack part of the clones; where checked against another copy, unresolved V genes explain under half of the gap, and the rest is unexplained. The V and J calls and clone size were taken over from that table, and D and trimming were inferred from the DNA. The sample table contains 200,000 to 250,000 clones; only one count was recorded for 82% of them. The ten largest clones take up under 8.5% of the sample.

Based on the germline V gene, the CDR1 and CDR2 sequences are MNHEY and SVGAGI. Trimming takes 0 bases from V and 0 bases from J, and the germline ends sit 6 bases apart. The CDR3 numbers 16 residues from cysteine through phenylalanine. Only CDR3 DNA remains: 48 bases, in frame from the first base. Remarks on this clone: Its antigen specificity is not known. Base qualities are missing; no much larger clone stands one base away.

Broader findings and caveats from the paper: The amount of clinical and demographic metadata varied by source and participant and was provided uncurated.

The rearranged chain carries TRBV6-5 and TRBJ2-6; a tentative D call is TRBD2 (5 bases match). Sequenced material: peripheral blood. The receptor was isolated from a woman of 80 years or more with COVID-19, enrolled during active disease. The CDR3 amino acid sequence is: CASSYSEASGANVLTF. The sequenced DNA is TGTGCCAGCAGTTACTCGGAGGCCTCTGGGGCCAACGTCCTGACTTTC.